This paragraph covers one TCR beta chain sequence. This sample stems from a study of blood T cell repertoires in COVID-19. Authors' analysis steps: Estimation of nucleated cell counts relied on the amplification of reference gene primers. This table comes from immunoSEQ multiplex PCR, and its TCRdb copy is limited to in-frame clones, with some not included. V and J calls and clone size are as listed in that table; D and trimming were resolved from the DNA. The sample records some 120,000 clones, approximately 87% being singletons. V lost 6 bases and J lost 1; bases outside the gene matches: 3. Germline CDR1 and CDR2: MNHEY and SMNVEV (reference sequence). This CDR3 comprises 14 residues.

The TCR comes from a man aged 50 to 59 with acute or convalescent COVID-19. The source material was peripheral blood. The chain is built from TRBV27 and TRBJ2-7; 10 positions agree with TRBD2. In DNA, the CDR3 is TGTGCCAGCAGGCTACTAGCGGGGTCCTACGAGCAGTACTTC. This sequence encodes CASRLLAGSYEQYF.